The 16 T cell receptor beta chains listed next were all sequenced from one sample in a study of identical twins. TCRdb analysed the 5' RACE reads with MiXCR anew, one entry per CDR3 protein. The repertoire holds 450,000 or so distinct CDR3 sequences, with 14% as singletons. These same data were also listed under a study on yellow fever vaccine responses in identical twins.

Source material: CD4+ T cells sorted from blood. Receptors were obtained from a woman aged 18 to 35 in good health.

CDR3 DNA: TGTGCCAGCAGCTTAGATGGGACTAGCGGGGGAACAGAGACCCAGTACTTC. Translating it yields CASSLDGTSGGTETQYF. The chain has TRBV7-9 and TRBJ2-5; TRBD2 agrees at 14 bases. The CDR3 totals 17 residues. Looked up from germline, CDR1 is SEHNR and CDR2 is FQNEAQ (reference sequence). Germline trimming cut 1 base from V and 4 bases from J; bases unmatched to any gene: 5.

This clonotype was recorded a few times. This rearrangement joins TRBV6-2 or TRBV6-3 to TRBJ2-7, with D uncertain. CDR1 MNHEY and CDR2 SVGEGT come from the germline V gene. The CDR3 consists of 13 residues. V dropped 6 bases and J dropped 3 bases, with 12 bases sitting between them. DNA of the CDR3: TGTGCCAGCAGACTCGGACGGTTCTACGAGCAGTACTTC. Protein: CASRLGRFYEQYF.

This clonotype has only a few counts. This chain connects TRBV15 to TRBJ1-1, with no clear D. Trimming took 0 bases from V and 3 from J, leaving 8 bases between them. Germline CDR1 LNHNV, CDR2 YYDKDF (reference sequence). There are 14 residues in the CDR3. CDR3 sequence: CATSREWGDTEAFF. In DNA form, the CDR3 reads TGTGCCACCAGCAGAGAATGGGGTGACACTGAAGCTTTCTTT.

The V gene is TRBV3-1, the J gene TRBJ2-7; TRBD2 might be the D (6 bases). The CDR3 totals 15 residues. Looked up from germline, CDR1 is LGHDT and CDR2 is YNNKEL (reference sequence). V was cut by 1 base and J by 2 bases, with 12 bases left in between. The CDR3 nucleotides are TGTGCCAGCAGCCAAGTGGGGGGATCCCCCTACGAGCAGTACTTC. It is translated as CASSQVGGSPYEQYF.

The chain has TRBV18 and TRBJ2-7; TRBD1 agrees at 7 bases. The germline V gene has CDR1 KGHSH and CDR2 LQKENI. V gave up 3 bases and J gave up 0 bases; unmatched junction bases: 5. This CDR3 has 15 amino acids. CDR3 coding DNA: TGTGCCAGCTCACCCAAACAGGGGACCTCCTACGAGCAGTACTTC. This sequence encodes CASSPKQGTSYEQYF.

In this sample, this clonotype turned up a few times. CDR3 DNA sequence: TGTGCCAGCAGTGAATCAAGAGGACAGGGGAACATTCAGTACTTC. Its protein is CASSESRGQGNIQYF. The chain recombines TRBV25-1 with TRBJ2-4; TRBD1 aligns across 9 bases. Germline CDR1 and CDR2: MGHDK and SYGVNS. The CDR3 spans 15 residues. After removal of 1 base from V and 7 bases from J, the junction contained 5 bases not matched to a gene.

At least ten counts were recorded for this clonotype. The V gene is TRBV12-3 or TRBV12-4, the J gene TRBJ2-5, with D possibly being TRBD2 (6 bases). V shed 7 bases and J shed 5 bases, with 20 bases lying between them. The CDR3 is 15 residues long. DNA of the CDR3: TGTGCCAGCACCAAGACCGGGACTGGGAGGGAGACCCAGTACTTC. Translated: CASTKTGTGRETQYF.

The chain recombines TRBV6-2 or TRBV6-3 with TRBJ2-3; D is unresolved. Germline CDR1 is MNHEY and CDR2 is SVGEGT. The CDR3 consists of 15 residues. Trimming left V 0 bases short and J 10 bases short, with 17 bases between. CDR3 loop: CASSYSSWAPGSQYF. CDR3 nucleotide sequence: TGTGCCAGCAGTTACTCGTCGTGGGCTCCTGGTTCGCAGTATTTT.

This clonotype was counted only a few times. The rearrangement links TRBV11-1 to TRBJ2-5; 12 bases are a match to TRBD1. Germline assignment: CDR1 SGHAT and CDR2 FQDESV (reference sequence). V gave up 4 bases and J gave up 4 bases; unmatched junction bases: 16. The CDR3 consists of 19 residues. In DNA form, the CDR3 reads TGTGCCAGCAGCTCTAAATCGCCCCGGGACAGGGGGCGCGGAGAGACCCAGTACTTC. The encoded protein is CASSSKSPRDRGRGETQYF.

The gene calls are TRBV12-3 or TRBV12-4 and TRBJ1-6; D call uncertain. The V gene lost 7 bases and the J gene lost 0 bases, with 7 bases spanning the gap. CDR3 length equals 14 residues. CDR3 bases: TGTGCCAGCAAATCGAGCTCCTATAATTCACCCCTCCACTTT. The encoded protein is CASKSSSYNSPLHF.

This clonotype was seen a handful of times. This chain connects TRBV29-1 to TRBJ2-2; D might be TRBD2 (6 bases). V gave up 7 bases and J gave up 6 bases, with 9 bases separating them. CDR3 length equals 11 residues. Germline V lookup: CDR1 SQVTM, CDR2 ANQGSEA. CDR3 protein: CSASGAGELFF. Written as DNA, the CDR3 is TGCAGCGCCTCGGGGGCCGGGGAGCTGTTTTTT.

The V and J genes are TRBV4-2 and TRBJ2-7, with a possible D match to TRBD1 (5 bases). The V and J ends lost 6 bases and 2 bases respectively, with 11 bases between them. Germline CDR1 is LGHNA and CDR2 is YNFKEQ. This CDR3 spans 13 amino acids. CDR3 DNA sequence: TGTGCCAGCAGAAATATAGGGGCCTACGAGCAGTACTTC. Protein product: CASRNIGAYEQYF.

V usage is TRBV6-1 and J usage is TRBJ1-5, with D uncertain. Germline CDR1 MNHNS, CDR2 SASEGT. V lost 5 bases and J 7 bases, leaving 15 bases between the germline ends. The CDR3 has 14 residues. CDR3 sequence: CASSRIGSEQPQHF. As DNA, the CDR3 is TGTGCCAGCAGTCGTATAGGTAGTGAGCAGCCCCAGCATTTT.

This clonotype was found a few times. The chain couples TRBV20-1 to TRBJ2-1; TRBD1 might be the D (5 bases). CDR1 and CDR2 from the germline V gene are DFQATT and SNEGSKA (reference sequence). The CDR3 runs 15 residues. V lost 5 bases, J lost 0 bases, and 14 bases lay in between. The CDR3 region is CSARPAGFSYNEQFF. CDR3 nucleotide sequence: TGCAGTGCTCGACCCGCAGGGTTCTCCTACAATGAGCAGTTCTTC.

This chain links TRBV4-3 with TRBJ2-1; D remains ambiguous. Germline V gene lookup returns CDR1 LGHNA and CDR2 YSLEER. CDR3 length equals 15 residues. V was shortened by 0 bases and J by 0 bases, with 6 bases between the two germline ends. CDR3: CASSQESRSYNEQFF. The CDR3 DNA is TGCGCCAGCAGCCAAGAAAGTCGCTCCTACAATGAGCAGTTCTTC.

V usage is TRBV18 and J usage is TRBJ2-7, with 8 bases identical to TRBD2. This CDR3 is 15 amino acids long. The germline V gene has CDR1 KGHSH and CDR2 LQKENI. V was clipped by 3 bases and J by 3 bases; unmatched bases: 7. CDR3 sequence reads: CASSPIAGRGYEQYF. CDR3 bases: TGTGCCAGCTCACCGATAGCGGGGAGGGGCTACGAGCAGTACTTC. The full variable domain, with the rest looked up from reference TRBV18 and TRBJ2-7, is NAGVMQNPRHLVRRRGQEARLRCSPMKGHSHVYWYRQLPEEGLKFMVYLQKENIIDESGMPKERFSAEFPKEGPSILRIQQVVRGDSAAYFCASSPIAGRGYEQYFGPGTRLTVT.